Below are 3 T cell receptor beta chains sequenced from a single sample in a study of identical twins. Using its own MiXCR run on the 5' RACE reads, TCRdb lists one record per CDR3 protein. The sample has over 600,000 distinct CDR3 sequences, around 20% seen once. Separately, the same data were catalogued under a study of T cells expressing NK-cell markers.

Sequenced sample: PBMCs. The receptor set was obtained from a woman under 30 in good health.

The CDR3 is CSARQAGGGELFF. The CDR3 bases are TGCAGTGCGAGACAGGCAGGCGGCGGGGAGCTGTTTTTT. V and J are TRBV20-1 and TRBJ2-2, with a possible D match to TRBD1 (6 bases). V was cut by 6 bases and J by 7 bases, with 15 bases left in between. Germline V gene data show CDR1 as DFQATT and CDR2 as SNEGSKA (reference sequence). This CDR3 is built from 13 residues.

The chain has TRBV27 and TRBJ2-7; D possibly corresponds to TRBD2 (5 bases). V shed 3 bases and J shed 4 bases, with 19 bases lying between them. The germline V gene encodes CDR1 MNHEY and CDR2 SMNVEV (reference sequence). CDR3 length: 16 amino acids. The CDR3 loop reads CASSFEGPFSGYEQYF. In DNA, the CDR3 is TGTGCCAGCAGTTTCGAGGGCCCCTTTTCCGGTTACGAGCAGTACTTC.

The rearrangement joins TRBV11-2 to TRBJ2-6; D not certain. Germline CDR1 SGHAT, CDR2 FQNNGV. This CDR3 region has 13 residues. Trimming left V 4 bases short and J 5 bases short, with 6 bases between. The CDR3 DNA reads as TGTGCCAGCAGCTCAGACAGGGCCAACGTCCTGACTTTC. This gives the protein CASSSDRANVLTF. The variable domain in full, with the rest retrieved from reference TRBV11-2 and TRBJ2-6, is EAGVAQSPRYKIIEKRQSVAFWCNPISGHATLYWYQQILGQGPKLLIQFQNNGVVDDSQLPKDRFSAERLKGVDSTLKIQPAKLEDSAVYLCASSSDRANVLTFGAGSRLTVL.